This T cell receptor beta chain was retrieved from a study of blood T cell repertoires in COVID-19. Study-wide context: PBMCs, B-cell-depleted T cells, or T cells provided the cDNA or gDNA that made up the material.

After removal of 2 bases from V and 4 bases from J, the junction contained 6 bases not matched to a gene. The CDR3 contains 15 residues. The V gene's germline CDR1 is MGHRA and CDR2 YSYEKL. Cohorts were based on clinical histories the participants reported. Either two negative PCRs, clearance, or symptom resolution qualified Cohort 3 donors as recovered. This table comes from immunoSEQ multiplex PCR, and its TCRdb copy is limited to in-frame clones, with some not included. Altogether approximately 350,000 clones are present, roughly 87% being singletons, with the ten largest covering 2.5% to 3%. The chain recombines TRBV4-1 with TRBJ2-7; 9 bases line up with TRBD2. This clonotype originated in a woman in her twenties or thirties who had recovered from COVID-19. Sequenced: PBMCs or T cells enriched from blood (not recorded which). CDR3 sequence reads: CASSQYQRGAYEQYF. Here the CDR3 DNA reads TGCGCCAGCAGCCAATATCAGCGGGGGGCTTACGAGCAGTACTTC.